This T cell receptor beta chain was captured by sequencing in a study of blood T cell repertoires in COVID-19. Across the study: COVID-19 samples collected from the United States, Italy and Spain covered acute and convalescent phases. In each case, the material was cDNA or gDNA derived from T cells, B-cell-depleted T cells, or PBMCs.

Participants' reported clinical history set cohort assignment. Original processing notes: Estimated nucleated cell counts came from reference gene primer amplification. Here immunoSEQ multiplex PCR was the method, and the copy in TCRdb shows in-frame clones only, minus some. V, J and clone size reflect that table, while D and trimming were determined from the DNA. The sample records 350,000 to 400,000 clones, more than 80% being singletons. This CDR3 has 17 amino acids. J gave up 7 bases and V 2 bases, and 11 bases lay outside the gene matches. Germline V gene sequence: CDR1 SGHTA, CDR2 FQGTGA. The J gene is TRBJ2-2, the V gene TRBV7-3; TRBD2 matches at 9 bases. Input material: PBMCs or T cells enriched from blood (not recorded which). The source is a man in his late teens or twenties who had recovered from COVID-19. The CDR3 is CASSLAVSAGGYGELFF. CDR3 sequence (DNA): TGTGCCAGCAGCTTAGCGGTCTCAGCGGGAGGTTACGGGGAGCTGTTTTTT.